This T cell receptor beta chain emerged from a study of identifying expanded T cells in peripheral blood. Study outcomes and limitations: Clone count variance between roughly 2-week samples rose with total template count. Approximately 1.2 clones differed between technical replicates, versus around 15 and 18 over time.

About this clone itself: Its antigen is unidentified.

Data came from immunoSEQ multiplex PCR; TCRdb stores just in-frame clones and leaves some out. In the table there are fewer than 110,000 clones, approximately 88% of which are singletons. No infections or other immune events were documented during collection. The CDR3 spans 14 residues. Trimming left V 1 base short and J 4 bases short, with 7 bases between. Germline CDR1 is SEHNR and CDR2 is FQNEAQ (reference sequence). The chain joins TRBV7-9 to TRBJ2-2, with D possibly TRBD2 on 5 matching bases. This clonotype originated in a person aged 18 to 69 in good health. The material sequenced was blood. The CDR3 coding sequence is TGTGCCAGCAGCTTAGGAGGGATCACCGGGGAGCTGTTTTTT. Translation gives CASSLGGITGELFF. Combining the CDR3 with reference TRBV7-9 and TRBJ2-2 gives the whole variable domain DTGVSQNPRHKITKRGQNVTFRCDPISEHNRLYWYRQTLGQGPEFLTYFQNEAQLEKSRLLSDRFSAERPKGSFSTLEIQRTEQGDSAMYLCASSLGGITGELFFGEGSRLTVL.